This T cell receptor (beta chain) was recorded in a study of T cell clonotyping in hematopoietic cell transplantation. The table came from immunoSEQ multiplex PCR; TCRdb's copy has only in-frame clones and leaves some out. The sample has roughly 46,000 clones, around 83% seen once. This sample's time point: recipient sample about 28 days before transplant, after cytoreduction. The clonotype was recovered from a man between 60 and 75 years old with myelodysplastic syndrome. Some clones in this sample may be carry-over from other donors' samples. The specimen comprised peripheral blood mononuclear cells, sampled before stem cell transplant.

The CDR3 sequence: CASSLAGGGDYEQYF. As DNA, the CDR3 is TGCGCCAGCAGCCTGGCGGGGGGGGGAGACTACGAGCAGTACTTC. V usage is TRBV5-1 and J usage is TRBJ2-7; 9 positions agree with TRBD2. This CDR3 comprises 15 residues. Germline loops: CDR1 SGHRS, CDR2 YFSETQ. V shed 4 bases, J shed 3 bases, and the junction held 8 bases outside the gene matches.